This record looks at one T cell receptor (beta chain) sequence and its context. Assay: immunoSEQ multiplex PCR; the TCRdb copy retains only in-frame clones and omits some. The table has about 360,000 clones, about 89% seen once. Trimming shortened V by 10 bases and J by 4 bases, and 13 bases separated the two germline ends. The V gene's germline CDR1 is MNHEY and CDR2 SMNVEV (reference sequence). This CDR3 region has 12 residues. The data belong to a study of blood T cell repertoires in COVID-19. As for the study in general: The analysed material was cDNA or gDNA that came from T cells, B-cell-depleted T cells, or PBMCs.

Participants were aged roughly 18 to 90 years, lived in over 20 US areas, and enrolled virtually. The sequenced sample consisted of PBMCs or T cells enriched from blood (not recorded which). The source of this sequence is a man younger than 45 who had recovered from COVID-19. The chain uses TRBV27 and TRBJ1-1; D gene ambiguous. The CDR3 nucleotides are TGTGCCACCCGACGGGAGTCCACTGAAGCTTTCTTT. It yields the protein CATRRESTEAFF.